These 23 T cell receptor beta chains came from one sample sequenced in a study of blood T cell repertoires in COVID-19. Sequenced by immunoSEQ multiplex PCR; TCRdb stores in-frame clones only, minus some. The data hold under 300,000 clones, with 75% to 95% observed a single time. Sequences were obtained from PBMCs or T cells enriched from blood (not recorded which). The source is a woman aged 18-29 years who had recovered from COVID-19.

The J gene is TRBJ1-2, the V gene TRBV12-5; 9 bases map to TRBD1. In germline, CDR1 is LGHNT, CDR2 FRNRAP. The CDR3 contains 13 residues. Unmatched junction bases numbered 6, after V lost 5 bases and J lost 8 bases. The CDR3 loop reads CASGGQGKGGYTF. The CDR3, as DNA: TGTGCTAGTGGTGGACAGGGGAAGGGAGGCTACACCTTC.

This clone was counted a few times. The chain recombines TRBV4-1 with TRBJ1-1; D might be TRBD1 (5 bases). Trimming stripped 5 bases from V and 0 bases from J, with 13 bases between. Germline V lookup: CDR1 MGHRA, CDR2 YSYEKL. This CDR3 is built from 15 residues. The CDR3 DNA reads as TGCGCCAGCAGCTTACGACAGCCCGTGAACACTGAAGCTTTCTTT. Amino acid sequence: CASSLRQPVNTEAFF.

This clone was observed a single time. The genes are TRBV10-3 and TRBJ2-7; maybe TRBD2 (6 bases). The germline V gene has CDR1 ENHRY and CDR2 SYGVKD. This CDR3 region has 14 residues. V lost 0 bases to trimming and J lost 6 bases, with 12 bases between them. CDR3 DNA sequence: TGTGCCATCAGTGAGTCGAGGTCGCGGGGCGAGCAGTACTTC. It translates to CAISESRSRGEQYF.

The genes are TRBV5-4 and TRBJ2-5; 7 bases fit TRBD1. CDR1 and CDR2 (germline): SGHNT, YYREEE (reference sequence). The junction had 3 bases not matched to a gene; V was cut back by 5 bases and J by 2 bases. The length of the CDR3 is 13 residues. CDR3 coding DNA: TGTGCCAGCAGTCTGGGACAGCAAGAGACCCAGTACTTC. The encoded protein is CASSLGQQETQYF.

The chain carries TRBV28 and TRBJ2-1; 9 bases map to TRBD1. The CDR3 runs 16 residues. Trimming took 8 bases from V and 4 from J; bases not matched to a gene: 12. In germline, CDR1 is MDHEN, CDR2 SYDVKM. The CDR3 sequence is CASSYSGTGSYNEQFF. Written as DNA, the CDR3 is TGTGCCAGCTCCTACTCCGGGACAGGGAGTTACAATGAGCAGTTCTTC.

The V gene is TRBV6-5, the J gene TRBJ1-5; 9 bases are a match to TRBD1. Unmatched junction bases numbered 5, after V lost 5 bases and J lost 6 bases. This CDR3 is 14 amino acids long. Germline V gene lookup returns CDR1 MNHEY and CDR2 SVGAGI. Here the CDR3 DNA reads TGTGCCAGCAGTAGTACAGGGGGCGGTCAGCCCCAGCATTTT. Its protein is CASSSTGGGQPQHF.

The rearrangement links TRBV7-9 to TRBJ2-2, with D maybe TRBD1 (5 bases). The CDR3 is 15 amino acids. Germline assignment: CDR1 SEHNR and CDR2 FQNEAQ (reference sequence). The V and J ends lost 5 bases and 3 bases respectively, with 13 bases between them. The CDR3: CASSLGHIYTGELFF. CDR3 in DNA: TGTGCCAGCAGCCTCGGACATATTTACACCGGGGAGCTGTTTTTT.

This clone was detected ten times or more. The chain recombines TRBV12-3 or TRBV12-4 with TRBJ1-1, with D perhaps TRBD1 (5 bases). This CDR3 comprises 13 residues. Trimming stripped 3 bases from V and 4 bases from J, with 9 bases between. The CDR3 DNA follows: TGTGCCAGCAGTTTTTCGGGGGTCACTGAAGCTTTCTTT. Protein sequence: CASSFSGVTEAFF.

The chain employs TRBV7-3 and TRBJ2-3; 11 bases line up with TRBD2. V was pared by 1 base and J by 6 bases, with 9 bases of the junction left unmatched. The CDR3 loop spans 17 amino acids. Per the germline V gene, CDR1 is SGHTA and CDR2 is FQGTGA. The CDR3 here is CASSLNWGLAEGDTQYF. Here the CDR3 DNA reads TGTGCCAGCAGCTTAAACTGGGGACTAGCGGAAGGGGATACGCAGTATTTT.

The J gene is TRBJ2-7, the V gene TRBV5-1; TRBD1 is a possible D gene (6 bases). This CDR3 is built from 14 residues. Per germline, CDR1 SGHRS and CDR2 YFSETQ. The V end lost 0 bases, the J end lost 4 bases, and 11 bases lay between the germline ends. The CDR3 spells CASSLAGAGYEQYF. In nucleotides, the CDR3 is TGCGCCAGCAGCTTGGCAGGGGCGGGTTACGAGCAGTACTTC. Combining the CDR3 with reference TRBV5-1 and TRBJ2-7 gives the whole variable domain KAGVTQTPRYLIKTRGQQVTLSCSPISGHRSVSWYQQTPGQGLQFLFEYFSETQRNKGNFPGRFSGRQFSNSRSEMNVSTLELGDSALYLCASSLAGAGYEQYFGPGTRLTVT.

J is TRBJ1-4 and V is TRBV9; D is unresolved. V was shortened by 0 bases and J by 1 base, with 10 bases between the two germline ends. In germline, CDR1 is SGDLS, CDR2 YYNGEE. This CDR3 has 16 residues. The CDR3 loop is CASSVGGRLTNEKLFF. The CDR3 DNA sequence: TGTGCCAGCAGCGTAGGAGGCAGACTAACTAATGAAAAACTGTTTTTT.

The rearrangement links TRBV9 to TRBJ1-2; the D is unclear. Germline V CDR1 and CDR2: SGDLS, YYNGEE. CDR3 length: 15 residues. Deletions cut 3 bases from V and 3 bases from J, with 15 bases between. The CDR3 DNA sequence: TGTGCCAGCAGCGCGAGCCGGGAGTTCGACTATGGCTACACCTTC. Its translation: CASSASREFDYGYTF.

V is TRBV7-9 and J is TRBJ2-1, with 11 bases matching TRBD2. Trimming at V came to 6 bases and at J to 6 bases, leaving 10 bases not matched to a gene. Per germline, CDR1 SEHNR and CDR2 FQNEAQ (reference sequence). CDR3 length: 16 residues. CDR3 amino acids: CASRSSGGYGINEQFF. CDR3 coding DNA: TGTGCCAGCAGATCTAGCGGGGGGTACGGGATCAATGAGCAGTTCTTC.

This clone appeared a single time. The chain employs TRBV12-3 or TRBV12-4 and TRBJ1-2, with 9 bases identical to TRBD1. J lost 6 bases, V lost 10 bases, and 9 bases had no gene match. The CDR3 runs 13 residues. The CDR3 nucleotides are TGTGCCACTCGGACAGGGGAAAACGATGGCTACACCTTC. As protein: CATRTGENDGYTF.

The chain uses TRBV12-3 or TRBV12-4 and TRBJ1-1, with D perhaps TRBD1 (6 bases). Between the trimmed V and J ends, which lost 7 bases and 12 bases, there was a span of 18 bases. This CDR3 spans 12 amino acids. The CDR3 spells CASMGGRGPTFF. In nucleotides, the CDR3 is TGTGCCAGCATGGGGGGGCGCGGGCCAACTTTCTTT.

The CDR3 DNA is TGTGCCAGCAGTGAGCGGGACAGGGGGCTAGGCTATGGCTACACCTTC. It yields the protein CASSERDRGLGYGYTF. This sequence joins TRBV25-1 and TRBJ1-2; 12 nucleotides agree with TRBD1. CDR1 is MGHDK and CDR2 is SYGVNS in the germline V gene. Losses at the gene ends were 3 bases for V and 4 bases for J; bases not matched to a gene: 6. The CDR3 covers 16 residues.

This rearrangement joins TRBV5-4 to TRBJ2-4; no firm D call. V lost 1 base, J lost 8 bases, and 10 bases lay in between. Germline lookup yields CDR1 SGHNT and CDR2 YYREEE (reference sequence). The length of the CDR3 is 13 residues. The CDR3 here is CASSLTVTDIQYF. In nucleotides, the CDR3 is TGTGCCAGCAGCTTGACGGTTACGGACATTCAGTACTTC. Based on the CDR3 plus reference TRBV5-4 and TRBJ2-4, the full variable domain is ETGVTQSPTHLIKTRGQQVTLRCSSQSGHNTVSWYQQALGQGPQFIFQYYREEENGRGNFPPRFSGLQFPNYSSELNVNALELDDSALYLCASSLTVTDIQYFGAGTRLSVL.

This clone came up a few times. The genes are TRBV19 and TRBJ1-6, with 7 nucleotides matching TRBD1. Germline assignment: CDR1 LNHDA and CDR2 SQIVND (reference sequence). The junction had 5 bases not matched to a gene; V was cut back by 5 bases and J by 10 bases. CDR3 size: 13 residues. CDR3 protein: CASSDYRGSPLHF. The CDR3 region has the DNA TGTGCCAGTAGTGATTACAGGGGCTCACCCCTCCACTTT.

The chain uses TRBV29-1 and TRBJ2-7; tentative D call: TRBD2 (6 bases). This CDR3 comprises 14 residues. CDR1 is SQVTM, CDR2 ANQGSEA, per germline. V gave up 7 bases and J gave up 0 bases, with 16 bases separating them. The CDR3 reads CSAAGLRSSYEQYF. The CDR3 coding sequence is TGCAGCGCCGCGGGACTCCGGAGCTCCTACGAGCAGTACTTC.

V is TRBV28 and J is TRBJ1-5, with D unresolved. CDR1 and CDR2 (germline): MDHEN, SYDVKM. V lost 2 bases and J 2 bases, leaving 22 bases between the germline ends. The CDR3 is made up of 19 amino acids. CDR3 region: CASSLGYGVGVKGNQPQHF. DNA of the CDR3: TGTGCCAGCAGTTTAGGTTATGGGGTGGGAGTGAAGGGCAATCAGCCCCAGCATTTT.

Details on this clone: Other DNA variants within this sample encode the same CDR3. V is TRBV4-1 and J is TRBJ2-7; 12 bases align to TRBD2. The CDR3 has 16 residues. Germline V lookup: CDR1 MGHRA, CDR2 YSYEKL. V shed 0 bases, J shed 1 base, and the junction held 1 base outside the gene matches. CDR3 loop: CASSQDTSGRSYEQYF. The CDR3 nucleotides are TGCGCCAGCAGCCAAGACACTAGCGGGAGGTCCTACGAGCAGTACTTC.

The chain is built from TRBV3-1 (or the pseudogene TRBV3-2) and TRBJ2-2; TRBD2 aligns across 7 bases. V gave up 1 base and J gave up 7 bases; unmatched junction bases: 9. The CDR3 totals 16 residues. Germline lookup yields CDR1 LGHDT and CDR2 YNNKEL (reference sequence). CDR3 loop: CASSQVHRGSSGELFF. CDR3 nucleotide sequence: TGTGCCAGCAGCCAAGTTCATCGCGGGAGTAGCGGGGAGCTGTTTTTT.

This clone showed up just once. V is TRBV18 and J is TRBJ2-1, with D perhaps TRBD1 (6 bases). The CDR3 is 15 amino acids. Germline values: CDR1 KGHSH, CDR2 LQKENI. V was trimmed by 4 bases and J by 2 bases, leaving 12 bases between them. CDR3 sequence reads: CASSRVGATYNEQFF. The DNA for the CDR3 is TGTGCCAGCTCACGTGTGGGGGCCACCTACAATGAGCAGTTCTTC.